This T cell receptor (beta chain) emerged from a study of T-cell memory formation after mild COVID-19 (dated by TCRdb to the early 2020s). Study-level background: TCR sequence clusters from the two donors were found to be largely donor specific. Two young, previously healthy adult volunteers made up the cohort, one male and one female. Longitudinal TCRalpha and TCRbeta repertoire sequencing tracked T-cell clones expanding and contracting after mild COVID-19 in a couple of donors. General conclusions and limits of the study: SARS-CoV-2 specificity was not confirmed for the second-wave clones peaking on day 37. Some responding clones were detected in pre-infection memory, which suggested that pre-existing cross-reactive memory T cells had joined the SARS-CoV-2 response. Contracting CD4+ clones appeared mostly in the CM and EM memory subsets, whereas CD8+ clones were enriched in EMRA. Only two mild cases were covered by the study, and larger cohorts that include severe cases with pre-infection samples were considered necessary. Balanced CD4/CD8 phenotypes were observed for clones contracting from day 15 to 85, whereas a bias towards CD4+ was observed for a second wave of clones expanding from day 15 to 37.

Worth noting for this clonotype: The antigen this receptor binds is unknown. No quality values exist for individual bases; no much larger clone is one base distant.

Sequencing relied on an Illumina NovaSeq 6000. Using 5'RACE with constant-segment primers, TCRalpha and TCRbeta cDNA libraries were constructed, with sample barcodes and unique molecular identifiers added in the process. Trizol reagent was used to extract RNA from every sample. Libraries were amplified in two PCR steps, with a second sample barcode and Illumina TruSeq adapters added in the second step. Sequencing of libraries was performed on an Illumina NovaSeq with 2 x 150 bp paired-end reads. Concerning the study's data processing: With migec v1.2.7, reads were demultiplexed and then collapsed into UMI-guided consensus sequences. With mixcr v2.1.11, UMI consensuses were aligned to TRA and TRB V and J templates and assembled into clonotypes. Expanded or contracted clonotypes were those called significant by both edgeR and NoisET, with noise models trained on biological replicates. For edgeR calls, the thresholds were a false discovery rate-adjusted p below 0.01 and a log2 fold-change of 1. PCA with hierarchical clustering of max-normalized trajectories of the 1000 most abundant clonotypes was used as exploratory dynamics analysis. Separately sequenced CD4+ and CD8+ repertoires were used to assign a CD4 or CD8 phenotype to each responding clone. The public reads were quality trimmed at Q25 with fastp and then assembled into clones with MiXCR by TCRdb, keeping productive beta chains. Rows merge per CDR3 protein into single entries with the most common DNA and genes. What appears here as the V and J calls and clone size reflects TCRdb's work, not the paper's. The sample table shows fewer than 600,000 distinct CDR3 sequences, and less than 25% are seen once. The ten largest clones add up to approximately 8.4% of the sample.

PBMCs were isolated by Ficoll-Paque density gradient centrifugation. The germline V gene yields KGHSH for CDR1 and LQKENI for CDR2. Reading from cysteine to phenylalanine, the CDR3 counts 15 amino acids. Solely the CDR3 DNA is kept, with 45 bases framed from the first base. V lost 4 bases and J lost 5 bases; the stretch between them is 16 bases long. This receptor was taken from an adult woman who had mild COVID-19 (a few samples of this study predate the infection). The sample titles of this study are shuffled in the database, so cell type and time point are left out; the donor was told from shared clones. Sequenced: PBMCs or a T cell subset sorted from them (not recorded which). The chain couples TRBV18 to TRBJ2-3; 6 matching bases give a weak D call of TRBD1. DNA sequence: TGTGCCAGCTCACTCGGGACCATAGGGGGAGATACGCAGTATTTT. This sequence encodes CASSLGTIGGDTQYF.